A single sample gave rise to the 4 T cell receptor beta chains below, sequenced in a study of blood T cells in healthy people across ages. Through a sample-barcoded 5' primer and a J-beta primer mix, a second PCR was run for roughly 6 to 12 cycles. TCRdb reanalysed the 5' RACE reads using MiXCR and keeps one entry per CDR3 protein. The table includes fewer than 700,000 distinct CDR3 sequences, approximately 40% detected once. Sequencing was performed on blood. All receptors derive from a man at least 80 years old in good health.

V is TRBV27 and J is TRBJ2-7, with 10 bases that match TRBD1. The end of the DNA aligns better with TRBJ2-5, so the J call may be wrong. The CDR3 sequence is 15 residues long. Germline-derived CDR1 and CDR2 are MNHEY and SMNVEV (reference sequence). CDR3 in DNA: TGTGCCAGCAGTTTATCAGGACAGGGGGTTGAGACCCAGTACTTC. This gives the protein CASSLSGQGVETQYF.

The chain carries TRBV12-3 or TRBV12-4 and TRBJ2-5; the match to TRBD1 covers 10 bases. The J call is in doubt because the DNA end fits TRBJ2-7 better. The CDR3 covers 14 residues. The CDR3 reads CASMSRTGGSEQYF. The CDR3, as DNA: TGTGCCAGCATGTCCCGGACAGGGGGAAGCGAGCAGTACTTC.

This rearrangement joins TRBV6-5 to TRBJ2-7; 10 nucleotides match TRBD1. Germline CDR1 is MNHEY and CDR2 is SVGAGI. The CDR3 sequence is 16 residues long. V gave up 4 bases and J gave up 2 bases; unmatched junction bases: 8. CDR3 DNA sequence: TGTGCCAGCAGTTCCCCCCGGGACAGGGGCACCTACGAGCAGTACTTC. Translated: CASSSPRDRGTYEQYF.

This clonotype showed up just once. The rearrangement uses TRBV6-1 and TRBJ2-4; a weak D match, TRBD2 (6 bases). Germline-derived CDR1 and CDR2 are MNHNS and SASEGT. This CDR3 comprises 15 residues. Trimming removed 2 bases at V and 3 bases at J, with 11 bases between. CDR3 in amino acids: CASSEQMGGKNIQYF. CDR3 nucleotides: TGTGCCAGCAGTGAACAAATGGGGGGCAAAAACATTCAGTACTTC.